These 10 T cell receptor beta chains share one sample of origin, sequenced in a study of a mutant IDH1 vaccine in newly diagnosed glioma. Noted time point: baseline, week 1 (first vaccination visit). Documented treatment: pre-vaccination baseline after standard-of-care therapy. Libraries were prepared by immunoSEQ multiplex PCR; TCRdb keeps only in-frame clonotypes and omits some of them. Of roughly 46,000 clones listed, approximately 90% were seen once; the top ten hold about 2.4%. This specimen was PBMCs, taken from a glioma patient treated with radiotherapy, temozolomide or both. The receptors originated from a man aged 35-49 years with glioma.

The V and J genes are TRBV29-1 and TRBJ2-7, with D perhaps TRBD1 or TRBD2 (5 bases each). This CDR3 has 12 amino acids. V lost 5 bases, J lost 7 bases, and 15 bases lay in between. Germline CDR1 is SQVTM and CDR2 is ANQGSEA. The CDR3 region has the DNA TGCAGCGTTCCCGGGACGGGGTTTGAGCAGTACTTC. The encoded protein is CSVPGTGFEQYF.

This clone was detected a few times. The chain has TRBV5-1 and TRBJ2-7; TRBD2 agrees at 8 bases. This CDR3 has 12 residues. CDR1 and CDR2 (germline): SGHRS, YFSETQ. Losses at the gene ends were 4 bases for V and 5 bases for J; bases not matched to a gene: 2. The CDR3 nucleotides are TGCGCCAGCAGCCCGGGGGGGGACGAGCAGTACTTC. It translates to CASSPGGDEQYF.

This chain joins TRBV19 and TRBJ1-1; D is ambiguous. The ends were cut back, 6 bases at V and 1 base at J, with 12 bases in the middle. Germline CDR1 is LNHDA and CDR2 is SQIVND (reference sequence). There are 14 residues in the CDR3. The DNA of the CDR3 is TGTGCCAGTAGGGAAACTAACCGGAACACTGAAGCTTTCTTT. Translated, it gives CASRETNRNTEAFF.

The chain has TRBV6-1 and TRBJ2-5; D is unresolved. The CDR3 contains 13 residues. The germline gives CDR1 MNHNS, CDR2 SASEGT. V lost 8 bases and J lost 4, with 14 bases in between. The CDR3 DNA reads as TGTGCCAGCCGTACGGATCCGGGAGAGACCCAGTACTTC. Translated, it gives CASRTDPGETQYF.

The genes are TRBV5-1 and TRBJ1-3, with D unresolved. This CDR3 region has 14 residues. Germline CDR1 reads SGHRS; CDR2 reads YFSETQ. Trimming pared 1 base from V and 0 bases from J, leaving 5 bases between. The CDR3 region is CASSLKSSGNTIYF. For the CDR3, the DNA is TGCGCCAGCAGCTTGAAGAGCTCTGGAAACACCATATATTTT.

This chain joins TRBV5-1 and TRBJ2-7; D possibly matches TRBD1 or TRBD2 (6 bases each). CDR1 and CDR2 (germline): SGHRS, YFSETQ. The germline V and J ends were trimmed by 4 bases and 2 bases, with 16 bases remaining between them. There are 15 residues in the CDR3. Here the CDR3 reads CASSPDGGRPYEQYF. For the CDR3, the DNA is TGCGCCAGCAGCCCGGATGGGGGGCGGCCCTACGAGCAGTACTTC.

The DNA for the CDR3 is TGTGCCAGCAGCACCCATAGCGGGAGATCGTACGAGCAGTACTTC. It is translated as CASSTHSGRSYEQYF. The genes are TRBV7-9 and TRBJ2-7; 9 bases agree with TRBD2. V lost 5 bases, J lost 4 bases, and 9 bases stayed unmatched. The CDR3 contains 15 residues. From germline, CDR1 is SEHNR and CDR2 FQNEAQ (reference sequence).

This chain links TRBV5-6 with TRBJ2-1, with 7 bases fitting TRBD2. Germline CDR1 reads SGHDT; CDR2 reads YYEEEE. The trim removed 6 bases at V and 10 bases at J, leaving 13 bases unmatched. This CDR3 is 14 amino acids long. CDR3 loop: CASMFGAGVGEQFF. The DNA of the CDR3 is TGTGCCAGCATGTTTGGGGCGGGAGTAGGGGAGCAGTTCTTC. The complete variable domain, with remaining parts taken from reference TRBV5-6 and TRBJ2-1, reads DAGVTQSPTHLIKTRGQQVTLRCSPKSGHDTVSWYQQALGQGPQFIFQYYEEEERQRGNFPDRFSGHQFPNYSSELNVNALLLGDSALYLCASMFGAGVGEQFFGPGTRLTVL.

This chain uses TRBV7-3 with TRBJ2-1, with 7 positions matching TRBD1. This CDR3 is built from 13 residues. V shed 4 bases, J shed 4 bases, and the junction held 1 base outside the gene matches. The germline gives CDR1 SGHTA, CDR2 FQGTGA. The CDR3 protein is CASSWGQYNEQFF. CDR3 nucleotide sequence: TGTGCCAGCAGCTGGGGACAGTACAATGAGCAGTTCTTC.

The chain uses TRBV5-6 and TRBJ2-5, with a tentative D call TRBD2 (5 bases). V was clipped by 5 bases and J by 4 bases, with 21 bases between them. CDR1 SGHDT and CDR2 YYEEEE come from the germline V gene. The CDR3 loop spans 16 amino acids. Here the CDR3 DNA reads TGTGCCAGCAGGCGCATACGTGGCCTGAGGGTAGAGACCCAGTACTTC. This translates into CASRRIRGLRVETQYF.